The 7 T cell receptor beta chains below come from one sample, sequenced in a study of human thymus T cells. Only in-frame clones appear in the TCRdb table, and some are missing; sequencing was by immunoSEQ multiplex PCR. The sample consists of about 44,000 clones, 85% to 95% of them appearing once. Sequencing input: blood. These receptors all stem from a boy under two years old with a congenital heart defect but otherwise immunologically healthy.

The V gene is TRBV5-1, the J gene TRBJ1-1, with D unresolved. The CDR3 sequence is 15 residues long. CDR1 is SGHRS and CDR2 is YFSETQ in the germline V gene. V was trimmed by 3 bases and J by 3 bases, leaving 15 bases between them. Here the CDR3 DNA reads TGCGCCAGCAGCTCGGTTCCCCTTGGGGACACTGAAGCTTTCTTT. Its translation: CASSSVPLGDTEAFF.

The chain combines TRBV6-5 with TRBJ1-2, with a possible D match to TRBD1 (5 bases). Germline loops: CDR1 MNHEY, CDR2 SVGAGI. V lost 0 bases to trimming and J lost 6 bases, with 8 bases between them. This CDR3 has 13 residues. CDR3 amino acids: CASSYSGRDGYTF. The CDR3 coding sequence is TGTGCCAGCAGTTACTCTGGCAGGGATGGCTACACCTTC.

The CDR3 loop is CASSSQGASTDTQYF. CDR3 nucleotide sequence: TGTGCCAGCAGCTCACAGGGGGCTAGCACAGATACGCAGTATTTT. This rearrangement joins TRBV7-9 to TRBJ2-3; 9 positions agree with TRBD1. The CDR3 has 15 amino acids. CDR1 and CDR2 from the germline V gene are SEHNR and FQNEAQ (reference sequence). The junction had 2 bases not matched to a gene; V was cut back by 4 bases and J by 0 bases. Full variable domain (outside the CDR3, taken from reference TRBV7-9 and TRBJ2-3): DTGVSQNPRHKITKRGQNVTFRCDPISEHNRLYWYRQTLGQGPEFLTYFQNEAQLEKSRLLSDRFSAERPKGSFSTLEIQRTEQGDSAMYLCASSSQGASTDTQYFGPGTRLTVL.

The rearrangement joins TRBV11-2 to TRBJ1-1, with 9 bases matching TRBD1. CDR3 length equals 14 residues. V shed 3 bases, J shed 1 base, and the junction held 0 bases outside the gene matches. In germline, CDR1 is SGHAT, CDR2 FQNNGV. CDR3 DNA sequence: TGTGCCAGCAGCTTGACAGGGGGGAACACTGAAGCTTTCTTT. Its translation: CASSLTGGNTEAFF.

The gene calls are TRBV28 and TRBJ1-1; D call uncertain. This CDR3 comprises 13 residues. CDR1 is MDHEN and CDR2 is SYDVKM in the germline V gene. The ends were cut back, 2 bases at V and 1 base at J, with 5 bases in the middle. The CDR3 spells CASSLPQNTEAFF. CDR3 DNA: TGTGCCAGCAGTTTACCCCAGAACACTGAAGCTTTCTTT.

The rearrangement uses TRBV29-1 and TRBJ1-1; D is possibly TRBD1 (6 bases). The germline V gene has CDR1 SQVTM and CDR2 ANQGSEA. The CDR3 covers 12 residues. V was clipped by 6 bases and J by 10 bases, with 18 bases between them. The CDR3 loop reads CSVVPRGQRAFF. CDR3 coding DNA: TGCAGCGTCGTCCCCCGGGGACAAAGAGCTTTCTTT. The full variable domain, completed using reference TRBV29-1 and TRBJ1-1, is SAVISQKPSRDICQRGTSLTIQCQVDSQVTMMFWYRQQPGQSLTLIATANQGSEATYESGFVIDKFPISRPNLTFSTLTVSNMSPEDSSIYLCSVVPRGQRAFFGQGTRLTVV.

The chain employs TRBV7-2 and TRBJ2-3, with TRBD2 matching over 7 bases. The V gene end was trimmed by 5 bases and the J gene end by 3 bases; junction bases not matched to a gene: 8. Germline values: CDR1 SGHTA, CDR2 FQGNSA. This CDR3 is 15 amino acids long. CDR3 protein: CASSAPSGGTDTQYF. CDR3 bases: TGTGCCAGCAGCGCCCCTAGCGGTGGAACAGATACGCAGTATTTT.